This T cell receptor (beta chain) was identified during a study of blood T cell repertoires in COVID-19. Across the study: Italy, Spain and the United States were the sources of the convalescent and acute COVID-19 samples.

Germline lookup yields CDR1 MNHEY and CDR2 SVGAGI. The V gene lost 6 bases and the J gene lost 1 base, with 7 bases spanning the gap. The CDR3 is 13 amino acids. Method: immunoSEQ multiplex PCR; TCRdb's copy keeps in-frame clones and lacks some. The repertoire holds approximately 29,000 clones, with about 84% as singletons. The sample consisted of peripheral blood. This receptor was obtained from a woman aged 60 to 75 with acute or convalescent COVID-19. This chain joins TRBV6-5 and TRBJ1-5; D is unclear. The CDR3 here is CASSGDSNQPQHF. DNA for the CDR3: TGTGCCAGCAGCGGAGACAGCAATCAGCCCCAGCATTTT.